These T cell receptor beta chains were read from a single sample in a study of cytomegalovirus exposure and HLA in healthy donors. Clones were read by immunoSEQ multiplex PCR, and TCRdb kept only the in-frame ones, dropping some. The table lists 120,000 or so clones, about 78% of them singletons. Sample: PBMCs. The receptors derive from a man younger than 40 in good health and CMV-seronegative. CDR3s include the opening cysteine and the closing phenylalanine or tryptophan. D genes are given only for firm matches. Not every row has a clone size; where given, it reads once, few, many or a size class.

j_gene,d_gene,abundance,v_gene,CDR3aa,CDR3nt
TRBJ1-6,.,.,TRBV6-1,CASSEYRTAYNSPLHF,TGTGCCAGCAGTGAATACCGGACAGCATATAATTCACCCCTCCACTTT
TRBJ2-6,.,.,TRBV5-4,CASWTVSGANVLTF,TGTGCCAGCTGGACAGTCTCTGGGGCCAACGTCCTGACTTTC
TRBJ2-3,TRBD1,once,TRBV2,CASDDRVATQYF,TGTGCCAGCGACGACAGGGTAGCTACGCAGTATTTT
TRBJ1-2,.,.,TRBV10-2,CASSGGTTLKLGGYTF,TGCGCCAGCAGTGGGGGGACAACCCTAAAATTAGGCGGCTACACCTTC
TRBJ2-7,.,.,TRBV5-1,CASSSPDYEQYF,TGCGCCAGCAGCTCGCCCGACTACGAGCAGTACTTC
TRBJ1-2,TRBD1,few,TRBV5-4,CASSPIQGARGYTF,TGTGCCAGCAGCCCAATCCAGGGGGCGAGGGGCTACACCTTC
TRBJ1-1,.,.,TRBV7-9,CASSPISPGAEAFF,TGTGCCAGCAGCCCTATCAGTCCCGGGGCTGAAGCTTTCTTT
TRBJ2-1,.,.,TRBV30,CAWSPESSYNEQFF,TGTGCCTGGAGTCCAGAATCCTCCTACAATGAGCAGTTCTTC
TRBJ2-5,.,.,TRBV5-1,CASSLERLGETQYF,TGCGCCAGCAGCCTCGAGCGGCTCGGAGAGACCCAGTACTTC
TRBJ2-7,TRBD2,.,TRBV7-9,CASSFGLAGELREQYF,TGTGCCAGCAGCTTTGGACTAGCGGGGGAATTACGCGAGCAGTACTTC
TRBJ2-7,.,.,TRBV27,CASNYSGTSPTYEQYF,TGTGCCAGCAATTATTCGGGAACTAGCCCTACCTACGAGCAGTACTTC
TRBJ2-1,TRBD1,.,TRBV11-2,CASSGDRVNEQFF,TGTGCCAGCAGCGGAGACAGGGTCAATGAGCAGTTCTTC
TRBJ1-6,TRBD1,.,TRBV6-5,CASSYARGQGNSPLHF,TGTGCCAGCAGTTACGCGAGAGGACAGGGGAATTCACCCCTCCACTTT
TRBJ2-2,TRBD1,.,TRBV10-1,CATRDSNTGELFF,TGCGCCACCAGGGACAGTAACACCGGGGAGCTGTTTTTT
TRBJ1-1,.,.,TRBV27,CASSWQGGTEAFF,TGTGCCAGCAGTTGGCAGGGAGGTACTGAAGCTTTCTTT
TRBJ1-1,TRBD1,once,TRBV30,CAWSVLDRDTTEAFF,TGTGCCTGGAGCGTACTCGACAGGGACACCACTGAAGCTTTCTTT
TRBJ2-1,.,once,TRBV15,CATSRGSVFNEQFF,TGTGCCACCAGCAGAGGTTCTGTCTTCAATGAGCAGTTCTTC
TRBJ1-5,TRBD1,once,TRBV6-1,CASSWEGQGVQPQHF,TGTGCCAGCAGTTGGGAGGGACAGGGGGTTCAGCCCCAGCATTTT
TRBJ1-4,.,.,TRBV27,CASSSPLGGINEKLFF,TGTGCCAGCAGCTCCCCCTTAGGCGGGATTAATGAAAAACTGTTTTTT
TRBJ2-7,TRBD1,once,TRBV2,CASSVIGQGAFEQYF,TGTGCCAGCAGTGTCATCGGACAGGGGGCATTCGAGCAGTACTTC
TRBJ1-1,.,once,TRBV7-8,CASSPQWGGLNTEAFF,TGTGCCAGCAGCCCCCAATGGGGGGGCCTGAACACTGAAGCTTTCTTT
TRBJ2-5,.,.,TRBV9,CASSSGGVGQETQYF,TGTGCCAGCAGCTCTGGCGGGGTAGGCCAAGAGACCCAGTACTTC
TRBJ2-3,TRBD2,.,TRBV7-8,CASSLLGGEVDTQYF,TGTGCCAGCAGCTTGCTCGGGGGGGAGGTAGATACGCAGTATTTT
TRBJ1-5,.,few,TRBV29-1,CSVVDNDPRQPQHF,TGCAGCGTGGTGGACAATGACCCCCGTCAGCCCCAGCATTTT
TRBJ2-2,.,.,TRBV4-1,CASSPLGTGRNTGELFF,TGCGCCAGCAGCCCCTTAGGAACAGGGCGGAACACCGGGGAGCTGTTTTTT
TRBJ2-5,.,few,TRBV7-3,CASSLLQGETQYF,TGTGCCAGCAGCTTATTACAGGGTGAGACCCAGTACTTC
TRBJ1-5,.,.,TRBV4-1,CASSQDPPGGNQPQHF,TGCGCCAGCAGCCAAGACCCCCCAGGTGGCAATCAGCCCCAGCATTTT
TRBJ1-4,.,.,TRBV19,CASSIDLTVWEKLFF,TGTGCCAGTAGTATAGATCTCACGGTTTGGGAAAAACTGTTTTTT
TRBJ1-2,.,.,TRBV28,CASSYGGGGFGYTF,TGTGCCAGCAGTTACGGGGGGGGCGGTTTTGGCTACACCTTC
TRBJ2-7,TRBD2,.,TRBV6-5,CASRILAGALYEQYF,TGTGCCAGCAGAATACTAGCGGGGGCCCTCTACGAGCAGTACTTC
TRBJ2-3,TRBD2,.,TRBV7-6,CASSLYLGLAGGKKDTQYF,TGTGCCAGCAGCCTTTATCTGGGACTAGCGGGGGGAAAAAAAGATACGCAGTATTTT
TRBJ2-3,TRBD2,.,TRBV6-6,CASSYARLAGGAQYF,TGTGCCAGCAGTTACGCTAGACTAGCGGGGGGGGCGCAGTATTTT
TRBJ1-2,.,once,TRBV6-5,CASSYGGVGYGYTF,TGTGCCAGCAGTTACGGAGGTGTAGGGTATGGCTACACCTTC
TRBJ1-6,.,few,TRBV19,CASSIGRGSPLHF,TGTGCCAGTAGTATAGGAAGGGGATCACCCCTCCACTTT
TRBJ2-7,.,.,TRBV25-1,CASSDLGRTAISYEQYF,TGTGCCAGCAGTGATTTGGGAAGGACAGCAATCTCCTACGAGCAGTACTTC
TRBJ2-1,.,.,TRBV2,CASSARLGNEQFF,TGTGCCAGCAGCGCGAGACTAGGGAATGAGCAGTTCTTC
TRBJ2-1,.,.,TRBV28,CASRGLNSYNEQFF,TGTGCCAGCAGGGGACTGAACTCCTACAATGAGCAGTTCTTC
TRBJ2-7,TRBD1,.,TRBV5-1,CASSGTGGAEQYF,TGCGCCAGCAGCGGGACAGGGGGCGCCGAGCAGTACTTC
TRBJ1-2,TRBD1,.,TRBV28,CASRRSGGAAYRWGYTF,TGTGCCAGCAGACGATCAGGGGGCGCAGCTTATCGTTGGGGCTACACCTTC
TRBJ1-2,TRBD1,.,TRBV9,CASTGTVSYGYTF,TGTGCCAGCACCGGGACAGTTTCCTATGGCTACACCTTC
TRBJ2-1,TRBD2,.,TRBV9,CASRRGLAGGGEQFF,TGTGCCAGCAGAAGGGGACTAGCGGGGGGCGGAGAGCAGTTCTTC
TRBJ1-1,.,few,TRBV10-3,CAISPRGQNTEAFF,TGTGCCATCAGCCCAAGGGGACAGAACACTGAAGCTTTCTTT
TRBJ2-3,TRBD2,few,TRBV4-3,CASSQGELAGSTDTQYF,TGCGCCAGCAGCCAAGGTGAACTAGCGGGAAGCACAGATACGCAGTATTTT
TRBJ2-2,.,.,TRBV14,CASSRATTGELFF,TGTGCCAGCAGCCGGGCCACCACCGGGGAGCTGTTTTTT
TRBJ2-7,.,once,TRBV5-1,CASSPGNSREQYF,TGCGCCAGCAGTCCGGGGAACAGTCGGGAGCAGTACTTC